This T cell receptor (beta chain) was obtained from a study of T cells in Graves' hyperthyroidism and ophthalmopathy. TCR beta CDR3 regions were amplified from RNA. A set of HTBI primers served as the primers for a first-round RT-PCR of the TCR CDR3. From the multiplex PCR reads, TCRdb called clonotypes with MiXCR, one entry per CDR3 protein. The repertoire holds around 390,000 distinct CDR3 sequences, with about 14% as singletons. Findings of the study overall: Most expanded thyroid clonotypes above 0.001 recurred in blood. Ophthalmopathy cases were set apart from stable hyperthyroidism by a 13 V-J model.

Trimming left V 4 bases short and J 4 bases short, with 18 bases between. This CDR3 is 17 amino acids long. Germline V gene sequence: CDR1 SGHKS, CDR2 YYEKEE (reference sequence). This clonotype has at least ten counts. The antigen is not known. On the basis of clinical symptoms, serum thyroxine and TRAb, thyroid ultrasound and orbital computed tomography, diagnoses were made. The receptor was isolated from a woman in her thirties with Graves' ophthalmopathy. The chain combines TRBV5-5 with TRBJ1-6, with a weak D call TRBD1 (6 bases). Sequenced sample: blood. This CDR3 is CASSPRTARDYNSPLHF. CDR3 nucleotides: TGTGCCAGCAGCCCCCGGACAGCAAGAGATTATAATTCACCCCTCCACTTT. Full variable domain (outside the CDR3, taken from reference TRBV5-5 and TRBJ1-6): DAGVTQSPTHLIKTRGQQVTLRCSPISGHKSVSWYQQVLGQGPQFIFQYYEKEERGRGNFPDRFSARQFPNYSSELNVNALLLGDSALYLCASSPRTARDYNSPLHFGNGTRLTVT.